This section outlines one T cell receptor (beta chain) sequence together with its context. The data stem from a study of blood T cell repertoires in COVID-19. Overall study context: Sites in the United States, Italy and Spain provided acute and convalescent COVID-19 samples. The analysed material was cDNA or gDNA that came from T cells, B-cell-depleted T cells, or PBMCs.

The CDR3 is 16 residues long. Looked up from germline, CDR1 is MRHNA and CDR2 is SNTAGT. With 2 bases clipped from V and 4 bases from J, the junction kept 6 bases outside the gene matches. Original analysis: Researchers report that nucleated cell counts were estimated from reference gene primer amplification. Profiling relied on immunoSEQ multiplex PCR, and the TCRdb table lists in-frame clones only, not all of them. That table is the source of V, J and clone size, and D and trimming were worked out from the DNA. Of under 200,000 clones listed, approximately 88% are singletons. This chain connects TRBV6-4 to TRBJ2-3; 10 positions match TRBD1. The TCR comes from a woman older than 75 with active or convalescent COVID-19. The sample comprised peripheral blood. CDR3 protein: CASSDGRTGGADTQYF. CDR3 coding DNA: TGTGCCAGCAGTGACGGAAGGACAGGGGGAGCAGATACGCAGTATTTT.